This TCR beta chain is from a study of blood T cell repertoires in COVID-19. This table comes from immunoSEQ multiplex PCR, and its TCRdb copy is limited to in-frame clones, with some not included. The sample contains hundreds of thousands of clones, approximately 86% of which appear only once. Germline V gives CDR1 MDHEN, CDR2 SYDVKM. Trimming took 2 bases from V and 1 from J, leaving 6 bases between them. This CDR3 has 15 amino acids. This TCR was recovered from a woman aged 45 to 65 with acute COVID-19. The genes are TRBV28 and TRBJ1-6; D gene uncertain. The sequenced sample was PBMCs or T cells enriched from blood (not recorded which). CDR3 nucleotide sequence: TGTGCCAGCAGTTTAGCGGGGTCCTATAATTCACCCCTCCACTTT. Residues: CASSLAGSYNSPLHF.